Shown below are 29 T cell receptor beta chains from a single sample sequenced in a study of cytomegalovirus exposure and HLA in healthy donors. 60 Vbeta and 13 Jbeta primers were used in PCR. The data were produced by immunoSEQ multiplex PCR, yet TCRdb's version contains in-frame clones alone and is incomplete. The data hold approximately 110,000 clones, with approximately 82% observed a single time. Source material: PBMCs. All receptors derive from a man aged 30 to 39 in good health and CMV-seropositive.

The rearrangement links TRBV6-1 to TRBJ1-2; possibly TRBD1 for D (6 bases). This CDR3 has 13 residues. Between the trimmed V and J ends, which lost 2 bases and 6 bases, there was a span of 10 bases. From germline, CDR1 is MNHNS and CDR2 SASEGT. Written as DNA, the CDR3 is TGTGCCAGCAGTGAAAGACAGGATAATGGCTACACCTTC. Translation: CASSERQDNGYTF.

This sequence joins TRBV5-1 and TRBJ2-2, with TRBD2 matching 8 bases. Trimming took 6 bases from V and 4 from J; bases not matched to a gene: 5. The CDR3 runs 14 residues. Germline-derived CDR1 and CDR2 are SGHRS and YFSETQ. The CDR3 coding sequence is TGCGCCAGCACCGATAGCGGGATCACCGGGGAGCTGTTTTTT. Amino acid sequence: CASTDSGITGELFF.

V gene TRBV7-7 combines with J gene TRBJ2-5; D is possibly TRBD2 (6 bases). Per germline, CDR1 SSHAT and CDR2 FNYEAQ (reference sequence). CDR3 length: 16 amino acids. V was trimmed by 5 bases and J by 1 base, leaving 17 bases between them. For the CDR3, the DNA is TGTGCCAGCAGCCGACTGGGGGGATCTCTCCAAGAGACCCAGTACTTC. Translation gives CASSRLGGSLQETQYF.

CDR3 DNA: TGTGCCAGTAGTCTCGCCTGGGGGGGCACAGATACGCAGTATTTT. Translated: CASSLAWGGTDTQYF. This chain uses TRBV19 with TRBJ2-3, with D perhaps matching TRBD2 (6 bases). The V gene lost 5 bases and the J gene lost 1 base, with 13 bases spanning the gap. The CDR3 runs to 15 residues. Per the germline V gene, CDR1 is LNHDA and CDR2 is SQIVND (reference sequence).

This clone came up a few times. CDR3 bases: TGTGCCAGCAGACTCCGGGACAGGGATCTAACTGAGTACGAGCAGTACGTC. Translating gives CASRLRDRDLTEYEQYV. The gene calls are TRBV21-1 and TRBJ2-7; no check of the table's D call, TRBD1, against the DNA was made. TRBV21-1 is assigned pseudogene status. This CDR3 is built from 17 residues.

The CDR3 coding sequence is TGTGCCACCAGCAGAGATCACCAGGCCGATGAGCAGTTCTTC. It encodes CATSRDHQADEQFF. The chain has TRBV15 and TRBJ2-1; D is undetermined. V gave up 0 bases and J gave up 8 bases, with 11 bases separating them. Germline V gene lookup returns CDR1 LNHNV and CDR2 YYDKDF (reference sequence). This CDR3 has 14 residues.

This clone was found a few times. The chain employs TRBV5-4 and TRBJ2-3, with 9 positions matching TRBD2. Per the germline V gene, CDR1 is SGHNT and CDR2 is YYREEE (reference sequence). The CDR3 sequence is 14 residues long. V lost 4 bases, J lost 6 bases, and 6 bases stayed unmatched. As DNA, the CDR3 is TGTGCCAGCAGCCCGGGACTAGCCCGGGATACGCAGTATTTT. Translation gives CASSPGLARDTQYF. Full variable domain (remainder filled in from reference TRBV5-4 and TRBJ2-3): ETGVTQSPTHLIKTRGQQVTLRCSSQSGHNTVSWYQQALGQGPQFIFQYYREEENGRGNFPPRFSGLQFPNYSSELNVNALELDDSALYLCASSPGLARDTQYFGPGTRLTVL.

The rearrangement uses TRBV7-9 and TRBJ2-7; D gene unclear. This CDR3 has 13 residues. Per germline, CDR1 SEHNR and CDR2 FQNEAQ (reference sequence). Between the trimmed V and J ends, which lost 3 bases and 6 bases, there was a span of 12 bases. The CDR3 sequence is CASSLGDTGEQYV. CDR3 nucleotides: TGTGCCAGCAGCTTGGGCGACACTGGCGAGCAGTACGTC.

The V gene is TRBV7-9, the J gene TRBJ2-3; 7 bases align to TRBD1. J gave up 4 bases and V 3 bases, and 4 bases lay outside the gene matches. CDR3 size: 14 residues. The germline V gene encodes CDR1 SEHNR and CDR2 FQNEAQ (reference sequence). CDR3 nucleotide sequence: TGTGCCAGCAGCTTTAGGCAGGGGGCAGATACGCAGTATTTT. Translated: CASSFRQGADTQYF.

The chain carries TRBV11-3 and TRBJ2-7, with 7 bases that match TRBD1. Looked up from germline, CDR1 is SGHNT and CDR2 is YENEEA. The CDR3 has 11 amino acids. Unmatched junction bases numbered 1, after V lost 4 bases and J lost 7 bases. CDR3 DNA sequence: TGTGCCAGCAGCTCAGGGGGAGAGCAGTACTTC. It encodes CASSSGGEQYF.

This chain joins TRBV11-3 and TRBJ2-6; D remains ambiguous. CDR1 and CDR2 (germline): SGHNT, YENEEA. Trimming took 1 base from V and 0 from J, leaving 4 bases between them. This CDR3 comprises 15 residues. The CDR3 DNA sequence: TGTGCCAGCAGCTTAGGTAGCTCTGGGGCCAACGTCCTGACTTTC. Amino acids: CASSLGSSGANVLTF.

The rearrangement uses TRBV23-1 and TRBJ2-1; 12 nucleotides match TRBD1. TRBV23-1 is noted as an ORF with a role that remains uncertain. The CDR3 is 14 amino acids. V was pared by 9 bases and J by 12 bases, with 12 bases of the junction left unmatched. The CDR3 spells CARRGGQGAHGQFF. The DNA of the CDR3 is TGCGCCAGGCGGGGGGGACAGGGGGCCCACGGGCAGTTCTTC.

The chain has TRBV4-1 and TRBJ2-3; 11 bases are shared with TRBD2. The CDR3 consists of 18 residues. The V gene end was trimmed by 6 bases and the J gene end by 0 bases; junction bases not matched to a gene: 11. Germline CDR1 is MGHRA and CDR2 is YSYEKL. CDR3: CASSQLGGTSGSTDTQYF. In nucleotides, the CDR3 is TGCGCCAGCAGTCAACTGGGCGGGACTAGCGGTAGCACAGATACGCAGTATTTT.

V gene TRBV2 combines with J gene TRBJ1-3; maybe TRBD1 (6 bases). The CDR3 runs 15 residues. From germline, CDR1 is SNHLY and CDR2 FYNNEI. V lost 8 bases and J 9 bases, leaving 23 bases between the germline ends. CDR3 nucleotide sequence: TGTGCCAGCGCCATTTACAGGGAGGGAGAACCCACCATATATTTT. Encoded protein: CASAIYREGEPTIYF.

Concerning this clone: Other DNA sequences in this specimen translate into the identical CDR3. The chain is built from TRBV30 and TRBJ2-2; the match to TRBD1 covers 10 bases. Losses at the gene ends were 4 bases for V and 1 base for J; bases not matched to a gene: 18. The V gene's germline CDR1 is GTSNPN and CDR2 SVGIG (reference sequence). CDR3 length equals 20 residues. The CDR3 nucleotides are TGTGCCTGGACCCGGTACCGCTGGGACAGGGGACGAAAGAACACCGGGGAGCTGTTTTTT. Protein: CAWTRYRWDRGRKNTGELFF.

This chain uses TRBV7-9 with TRBJ1-1, with a possible D match to TRBD1 (5 bases). Per germline, CDR1 SEHNR and CDR2 FQNEAQ (reference sequence). The CDR3 runs 14 residues. The V gene lost 2 bases and the J gene lost 2 bases, with 9 bases spanning the gap. CDR3 sequence reads: CASSLMGGNTEAFF. For the CDR3, the DNA is TGTGCCAGCAGCTTAATGGGGGGTAACACTGAAGCTTTCTTT.

V usage is TRBV6-1 and J usage is TRBJ2-2; TRBD2 aligns across 7 bases. This CDR3 contains 13 residues. Trimming cost V 6 bases and J 6 bases; bases outside gene matches: 4. Germline CDR1 is MNHNS and CDR2 is SASEGT. DNA of the CDR3: TGTGCCAGCAGAATGGGGGGGGCCGGGGAGCTGTTTTTT. Its translation is CASRMGGAGELFF.

V is TRBV28 and J is TRBJ1-1, with TRBD1 as a possible D gene (6 bases). Per germline, CDR1 MDHEN and CDR2 SYDVKM. The CDR3 is 12 residues long. V was trimmed by 3 bases and J by 4 bases, leaving 6 bases between them. As DNA, the CDR3 is TGTGCCAGCAGTTTGACAGGCACTGAAGCTTTCTTT. It encodes CASSLTGTEAFF.

This rearrangement joins TRBV2 to TRBJ2-7; 8 nucleotides agree with TRBD2. Germline V gives CDR1 SNHLY, CDR2 FYNNEI. CDR3 size: 14 residues. Trimming at V came to 8 bases and at J to 4 bases, leaving 10 bases not matched to a gene. In nucleotides, the CDR3 is TGTGCCAGCGCGGCGGGGACTAGGGGTTACGAGCAGTACGTC. It codes for CASAAGTRGYEQYV.

J is TRBJ1-3 and V is TRBV5-8; a possible D gene is TRBD1 (6 bases). V was pared by 2 bases and J by 0 bases, with 9 bases between. The CDR3 consists of 15 residues. CDR1 is SGHTS, CDR2 YDEGEE, per germline. The CDR3 nucleotides are TGTGCCAGCAGCTTAGGACAGCACTCTGGAAACACCATATATTTT. This translates into CASSLGQHSGNTIYF.

The CDR3 DNA sequence: TGCGCCAGCAGCCAAAAACTAGCGGGAGGGCCGACAGATACGCAGTATTTT. Residues: CASSQKLAGGPTDTQYF. The V call is TRBV5-1, the J call TRBJ2-3; 13 bases are a match to TRBD2. V shed 4 bases, J shed 3 bases, and the junction held 8 bases outside the gene matches. The CDR3 is made up of 17 amino acids. Germline CDR1 and CDR2: SGHRS and YFSETQ.

This clone was counted only a few times. The chain couples TRBV13 to TRBJ1-3; no reliable D call. Trimming shortened V by 5 bases and J by 2 bases, and 13 bases separated the two germline ends. CDR1 and CDR2 (germline): PRHDT, FYEKMQ (reference sequence). This CDR3 is built from 15 residues. This chain's CDR3 is CASSIQLSAGNTIYF. The CDR3 DNA follows: TGTGCCAGCAGCATCCAACTTTCTGCTGGAAACACCATATATTTT.

This clone was observed once. The rearrangement joins TRBV27 to TRBJ2-7, with unresolved D. Trimming cost V 0 bases and J 2 bases, with 11 bases left between them. The CDR3 is 15 amino acids. From germline, CDR1 is MNHEY and CDR2 SMNVEV (reference sequence). CDR3 in amino acids: CASSLSPGSTYEQYV. The CDR3 nucleotides read TGTGCCAGCAGTTTATCCCCAGGATCGACCTACGAGCAGTACGTC.

The CDR3 coding sequence is TGTGCCAGCGGTCGGACAGGCGGCGCAGATACGCAGTATTTT. This sequence encodes CASGRTGGADTQYF. This rearrangement joins TRBV27 to TRBJ2-3; 7 nucleotides agree with TRBD1. In germline, CDR1 is MNHEY, CDR2 SMNVEV (reference sequence). The CDR3 totals 14 residues. V shed 8 bases and J 4 bases; nucleotides not matched to a gene: 9.

This chain connects TRBV10-2 to TRBJ1-2; D perhaps matches TRBD1 (5 bases). The CDR3 covers 15 residues. CDR1 WSHSY and CDR2 SAAADI come from the germline V gene. The V gene lost 2 bases and the J gene lost 2 bases, with 12 bases spanning the gap. The DNA of the CDR3 is TGCGCCAGCAGTGAGGTGGGGGGGAGGAACTATGGCTACACCTTC. Its protein is CASSEVGGRNYGYTF.

The chain joins TRBV30 to TRBJ1-6, with a possible D match to TRBD1 (6 bases). V lost 3 bases to trimming and J lost 3 bases, with 9 bases between them. Looked up from germline, CDR1 is GTSNPN and CDR2 is SVGIG (reference sequence). CDR3 length: 14 amino acids. CDR3 in amino acids: CAWSPDSYNSPLHF. The CDR3 DNA follows: TGTGCCTGGAGCCCGGACAGCTATAATTCACCCCTCCACTTT. Filled out from reference TRBV30 and TRBJ1-6, the complete variable domain reads SQTIHQWPATLVQPVGSPLSLECTVEGTSNPNLYWYRQAAGRGLQLLFYSVGIGQISSEVPQNLSASRPQDRQFILSSKKLLLSDSGFYLCAWSPDSYNSPLHFGNGTRLTVT.

CDR3 coding DNA: TGTGCCAGCAGCTTGGGGGGACTAGCGGGAGGCACAGATACGCAGTATTTT. Translated, it gives CASSLGGLAGGTDTQYF. The rearrangement links TRBV5-4 to TRBJ2-3, with TRBD2 matching 14 bases. CDR3 length: 17 residues. CDR1 and CDR2 from the germline V gene are SGHNT and YYREEE (reference sequence). The J segment lost 1 base and the V segment lost 0 bases, leaving 1 base of the junction unmatched.

The chain carries TRBV6-1 and TRBJ2-7; D is unclear. Germline CDR1 and CDR2: MNHNS and SASEGT. Trimming took off 0 bases at V and 6 bases at J, with 9 bases between the two ends. This CDR3 region has 13 residues. In DNA form, the CDR3 reads TGTGCCAGCAGTGAAGCGCGTAGACTCGAGCAGTACGTC. This gives the protein CASSEARRLEQYV.

A single count supports this clone. The chain couples TRBV5-4 to TRBJ2-5; TRBD1 agrees at 7 bases. The J call may be incorrect, as the DNA end agrees better with TRBJ2-7. The CDR3 is 15 residues long. Per germline, CDR1 SGHNT and CDR2 YYREEE (reference sequence). The CDR3 spells CASTSATGSSYEQYF. In DNA, the CDR3 is TGTGCCAGCACCTCGGCGACAGGGAGCTCCTACGAGCAGTACTTC.